This entry concerns a single T cell receptor (beta chain). Sequencing was performed with immunoSEQ multiplex PCR; in TCRdb, only in-frame clones are kept and a portion is missing. The sample holds nearly 110,000 clones, 76% seen once. CDR3 length: 17 amino acids. The ends were cut back, 0 bases at V and 0 bases at J, with 11 bases in the middle. In germline, CDR1 is MNHNS, CDR2 SASEGT. This entry is derived from a study of blood T cell repertoires in COVID-19. The genes are TRBV6-1 and TRBJ2-2, with D perhaps TRBD2 (5 bases). Sequencing was carried out using peripheral blood. The receptor was derived from an elderly man with COVID-19, enrolled during active disease. CDR3 nucleotide sequence: TGTGCCAGCAGTGAAGCGACGGAACTAGCGAACACCGGGGAGCTGTTTTTT. This codes for CASSEATELANTGELFF.